The 31 T cell receptor beta chains reported below all come from one sample, sequenced in a study of blood T cell repertoires in COVID-19. The method was immunoSEQ multiplex PCR; TCRdb's version includes in-frame clones alone and lacks a portion of them. The sample gives about 220,000 clones, more than 65% of which show up once; around 3.3% is in the top ten. The sequenced sample was peripheral blood. The receptors shown here come from a woman older than 75 with acute or convalescent COVID-19.

The chain joins TRBV19 to TRBJ2-2; no clear D. The CDR3 has 15 amino acids. In germline, CDR1 is LNHDA, CDR2 SQIVND (reference sequence). V was cut by 2 bases and J by 3 bases, with 10 bases left in between. In DNA form, the CDR3 reads TGTGCCAGTAGTATAAGTGCAGGATACACCGGGGAGCTGTTTTTT. Encoded protein: CASSISAGYTGELFF.

V gene TRBV25-1 combines with J gene TRBJ1-1; D not certain. Germline CDR1 is MGHDK and CDR2 is SYGVNS. The ends were cut back, 4 bases at V and 5 bases at J, with 8 bases in the middle. This CDR3 contains 12 residues. The CDR3 nucleotides are TGTGCCAGCAGTGGCTTCTATACTGAAGCTTTCTTT. Its protein product is CASSGFYTEAFF.

Turning to this clone: A junction boundary mismatches the germline segment, possibly from a read error. The chain couples TRBV19 to TRBJ1-6, with 7 bases fitting TRBD1. CDR1 is LNHDA, CDR2 SQIVND, per germline (reference sequence). The CDR3 has 15 amino acids. CDR3 sequence: CASREQGSSNSPLHF. CDR3 nucleotide sequence: TGTGCCAGTAGGGAACAGGGGTCCTCTAATTCACCCCTCCACTTT.

This chain uses TRBV6-5 with TRBJ1-5; D may be TRBD1 (5 bases). Germline V lookup: CDR1 MNHEY, CDR2 SVGAGI. Trimming left V 11 bases short and J 6 bases short, with 14 bases between. CDR3 size: 12 residues. Written as DNA, the CDR3 is TGTGCCGCCCGGGGGGGTAGTCAGCCCCAGCATTTT. Amino acid sequence: CAARGGSQPQHF.

This clone occurred a few times. The genes are TRBV18 and TRBJ2-7; 7 positions agree with TRBD1. V trimming: 0 bases; J trimming: 3 bases; junction bases outside the gene matches: 5. Germline assignment: CDR1 KGHSH and CDR2 LQKENI. This CDR3 comprises 15 residues. CDR3 protein: CASSPPGTVFYEQYF. The CDR3 DNA sequence: TGTGCCAGCTCACCACCCGGGACAGTCTTCTACGAGCAGTACTTC.

The genes are TRBV5-4 and TRBJ1-3; D gene ambiguous. Germline assignment: CDR1 SGHNT and CDR2 YYREEE (reference sequence). There are 14 residues in the CDR3. V lost 6 bases, J lost 1 base, and 11 bases lay in between. The CDR3 nucleotides are TGTGCCAGCACCTCAGGATTATCTGGAAACACCATATATTTT. Encoded protein: CASTSGLSGNTIYF.

DNA for the CDR3: TGTGCCAGCAGTTACGTCGCCACGGGGGGCGAAACTGAAGCTTTCTTT. Protein product: CASSYVATGGETEAFF. The rearrangement joins TRBV6-6 to TRBJ1-1; a weak D match, TRBD1 (6 bases). V was clipped by 2 bases and J by 5 bases, with 18 bases between them. The germline CDR1 and CDR2 sequences are MNHNY and SVGAGI (reference sequence). This CDR3 is 16 amino acids long.

The chain links TRBV3-1 (or the pseudogene TRBV3-2) to TRBJ1-1; 10 bases are shared with TRBD1. The CDR3 runs 16 residues. Trimming took 4 bases from V and 1 from J; bases not matched to a gene: 6. CDR1 and CDR2 (germline): LGHDT, YNNKEL (reference sequence). CDR3 region: CASSPRDRGANTEAFF. The CDR3 nucleotides read TGTGCCAGCAGCCCCCGGGACAGGGGAGCGAACACTGAAGCTTTCTTT.

V is TRBV3-1 (or the pseudogene TRBV3-2) and J is TRBJ1-1, with a tentative D call TRBD1 (6 bases). This CDR3 has 14 amino acids. Per the germline V gene, CDR1 is LGHDT and CDR2 is YNNKEL (reference sequence). Trimming left V 1 base short and J 7 bases short, with 13 bases between. CDR3 protein: CASSQGTGFGEAFF. CDR3 in DNA: TGTGCCAGCAGCCAAGGAACAGGGTTTGGTGAAGCTTTCTTT.

The CDR3 sequence: CASSLVTGDTQYF. The DNA for the CDR3 is TGCGCCAGCAGCCTCGTCACAGGGGATACGCAGTATTTT. This sequence joins TRBV4-1 and TRBJ2-3; weak D call: TRBD1 (6 bases). Germline V gene sequence: CDR1 MGHRA, CDR2 YSYEKL. V lost 4 bases and J 6 bases, leaving 11 bases between the germline ends. This CDR3 comprises 13 residues.

The genes are TRBV7-8 and TRBJ1-1; D is ambiguous. The germline gives CDR1 SGHVS, CDR2 FQNEAQ. This CDR3 has 11 residues. V lost 2 bases to trimming and J lost 12 bases, with 10 bases between them. The CDR3 here is CASSLNAGSFF. CDR3 nucleotides: TGTGCCAGCAGCTTAAATGCGGGATCTTTCTTT. Combining the CDR3 with reference TRBV7-8 and TRBJ1-1 gives the whole variable domain GAGVSQSPRYKVAKRGQDVALRCDPISGHVSLFWYQQALGQGPEFLTYFQNEAQLDKSGLPSDRFFAERPEGSVSTLKIQRTQQEDSAVYLCASSLNAGSFFGQGTRLTVV.

This rearrangement joins TRBV3-1 (or the pseudogene TRBV3-2) to TRBJ1-4; D unresolved. This CDR3 is 16 amino acids long. Germline V gene data show CDR1 as LGHDT and CDR2 as YNNKEL (reference sequence). V was pared by 3 bases and J by 0 bases, with 11 bases between. The CDR3 is CASSQGGLSTNEKLFF. As DNA, the CDR3 is TGTGCCAGCAGCCAGGGTGGGCTCTCAACTAATGAAAAACTGTTTTTT.

This chain joins TRBV11-2 and TRBJ1-2; unclear D gene. Trimming stripped 3 bases from V and 0 bases from J, with 5 bases between. Germline V gene data show CDR1 as SGHAT and CDR2 as FQNNGV. The CDR3 has 13 amino acids. This CDR3 is CASSFGANYGYTF. Written as DNA, the CDR3 is TGTGCCAGCAGCTTCGGAGCTAACTATGGCTACACCTTC. Full variable domain (remainder filled in from reference TRBV11-2 and TRBJ1-2): EAGVAQSPRYKIIEKRQSVAFWCNPISGHATLYWYQQILGQGPKLLIQFQNNGVVDDSQLPKDRFSAERLKGVDSTLKIQPAKLEDSAVYLCASSFGANYGYTFGSGTRLTVV.

This clone was observed once. The chain joins TRBV11-1 to TRBJ2-2; 9 bases are a match to TRBD1. The CDR3 loop spans 12 amino acids. V lost 5 bases, J lost 12 bases, and 4 bases stayed unmatched. Germline-derived CDR1 and CDR2 are SGHAT and FQDESV (reference sequence). In DNA, the CDR3 is TGTGCCAGCAGCCAAGGACAGGGGAAGCTGTTTTTT. It encodes CASSQGQGKLFF.

A word on this clone: Different DNA sequences within this sample yield the same CDR3. V is TRBV6-5 and J is TRBJ2-3; TRBD2 matches 12 bases. The CDR3 covers 16 residues. V trimming: 2 bases; J trimming: 6 bases; junction bases outside the gene matches: 6. The germline V gene has CDR1 MNHEY and CDR2 SVGAGI. The CDR3 protein is CASSYPPGLAGDTQYF. CDR3 sequence (DNA): TGTGCCAGCAGTTACCCTCCGGGACTAGCGGGTGATACGCAGTATTTT.

CDR3: CASRETGFDYGYTF. The DNA for the CDR3 is TGTGCCAGTAGGGAGACAGGGTTCGACTATGGCTACACCTTC. The chain carries TRBV19 and TRBJ1-2; 7 nucleotides agree with TRBD1. The germline V gene encodes CDR1 LNHDA and CDR2 SQIVND (reference sequence). The ends lost 6 bases at V and 3 bases at J; junction bases unmatched: 7. The CDR3 runs to 14 residues.

The chain carries TRBV3-1 (or the pseudogene TRBV3-2) and TRBJ1-6; D is perhaps TRBD1 (6 bases). Trimming took off 3 bases at V and 13 bases at J, with 16 bases between the two ends. The CDR3 totals 14 residues. Per the germline V gene, CDR1 is LGHDT and CDR2 is YNNKEL (reference sequence). The CDR3 loop reads CASSQTQGFFPLHF. The DNA for the CDR3 is TGTGCCAGCAGCCAGACACAGGGTTTTTTCCCCCTCCACTTT.

The chain joins TRBV3-1 (or the pseudogene TRBV3-2) to TRBJ1-2; possible D gene TRBD1, 6 bases. Trimming pared 3 bases from V and 8 bases from J, leaving 13 bases between. Germline CDR1 LGHDT, CDR2 YNNKEL (reference sequence). The CDR3 has 13 residues. The CDR3 spells CASSQDGTRGYTF. The CDR3 nucleotides read TGTGCCAGCAGCCAGGACGGGACACGCGGCTACACCTTC.

The J gene is TRBJ2-7, the V gene TRBV20-1; TRBD1 matches 7 bases. Germline CDR1 reads DFQATT; CDR2 reads SNEGSKA (reference sequence). With 3 bases clipped from V and 4 bases from J, the junction kept 3 bases outside the gene matches. The CDR3 is 12 residues long. This CDR3 reads CSASGGQYEQYF. CDR3 sequence (DNA): TGCAGTGCTAGTGGGGGACAGTACGAGCAGTACTTC.

This sequence joins TRBV4-3 and TRBJ1-1; D is uncertain. This CDR3 is 15 amino acids long. Germline CDR1 reads LGHNA; CDR2 reads YSLEER. V lost 0 bases to trimming and J lost 6 bases, with 14 bases between them. The CDR3 coding sequence is TGCGCCAGCAGCCAAGATCTCCTAGGATCAGCTGAAGCTTTCTTT. Translation: CASSQDLLGSAEAFF.

The V gene is TRBV30, the J gene TRBJ1-3; 7 bases align to TRBD1. The trim removed 0 bases at V and 3 bases at J, leaving 14 bases unmatched. The CDR3 runs to 18 residues. Germline V gene data show CDR1 as GTSNPN and CDR2 as SVGIG (reference sequence). CDR3 region: CAWSVPLPGTGVGNTIYF. The CDR3 nucleotides read TGTGCCTGGAGTGTACCCCTGCCTGGCACAGGGGTTGGAAACACCATATATTTT. The entire variable domain, with the rest obtained from reference TRBV30 and TRBJ1-3, is as follows: SQTIHQWPATLVQPVGSPLSLECTVEGTSNPNLYWYRQAAGRGLQLLFYSVGIGQISSEVPQNLSASRPQDRQFILSSKKLLLSDSGFYLCAWSVPLPGTGVGNTIYFGEGSWLTVV.

This clone has a handful of counts. The V and J genes are TRBV24-1 and TRBJ1-5, with D possibly matching TRBD1 (6 bases). V was pared by 3 bases and J by 5 bases, with 16 bases between. The CDR3 is made up of 16 amino acids. Per germline, CDR1 KGHDR and CDR2 SFDVKD. CDR3 sequence (DNA): TGTGCCACCAGTGATGGGCGACCAGGGGTCGATCAGCCCCAGCATTTT. It encodes CATSDGRPGVDQPQHF.

This chain links TRBV27 with TRBJ1-2; possible D gene TRBD1, 5 bases. This CDR3 is 14 amino acids long. Trimming took off 5 bases at V and 4 bases at J, with 14 bases between the two ends. Germline values: CDR1 MNHEY, CDR2 SMNVEV (reference sequence). This CDR3 reads CASSPWQGTYGYTF. The CDR3 nucleotides are TGTGCCAGCAGTCCATGGCAGGGAACCTATGGCTACACCTTC.

This chain joins TRBV2 and TRBJ1-5; 7 bases map to TRBD1. The CDR3 runs 14 residues. V trimming: 8 bases; J trimming: 0 bases; junction bases outside the gene matches: 4. CDR1 is SNHLY and CDR2 is FYNNEI in the germline V gene. Here the CDR3 reads CASSGQISNQPQHF. The CDR3 coding sequence is TGTGCCAGCTCGGGACAGATTAGCAATCAGCCCCAGCATTTT.

This chain connects TRBV7-8 to TRBJ1-2; the D gene is possibly TRBD1 (5 bases). From germline, CDR1 is SGHVS and CDR2 FQNEAQ. CDR3 length: 15 residues. Trimming cost V 2 bases and J 0 bases, with 10 bases left between them. The CDR3 coding sequence is TGTGCCAGCAGCTTATCGGACACCGCTAACTATGGCTACACCTTC. This gives the protein CASSLSDTANYGYTF.

V usage is TRBV13 and J usage is TRBJ2-3; 7 bases fit TRBD2. In germline, CDR1 is PRHDT, CDR2 FYEKMQ (reference sequence). V dropped 5 bases and J dropped 0; count of bases not matched to a gene: 8. The CDR3 is 16 residues long. CDR3 region: CASSPLADPSTDTQYF. The CDR3 coding sequence is TGTGCCAGCAGCCCCCTAGCGGACCCTAGCACAGATACGCAGTATTTT. The full variable domain, rest sourced from reference TRBV13 and TRBJ2-3, is AAGVIQSPRHLIKEKRETATLKCYPIPRHDTVYWYQQGPGQDPQFLISFYEKMQSDKGSIPDRFSAQQFSDYHSELNMSSLELGDSALYFCASSPLADPSTDTQYFGPGTRLTVL.

The rearrangement joins TRBV15 to TRBJ1-5, with 7 bases fitting TRBD1. This CDR3 contains 15 residues. Germline trimming cut 5 bases from V and 7 bases from J; bases unmatched to any gene: 11. CDR1 and CDR2 (germline): LNHNV, YYDKDF (reference sequence). The CDR3: CATSGGQVRNQPQHF. In DNA form, the CDR3 reads TGTGCCACCAGCGGTGGACAGGTAAGGAACCAGCCCCAGCATTTT.

Details on this clone: Other DNA sequences of this sample code for an identical CDR3. The chain has TRBV9 and TRBJ1-1; 7 bases agree with TRBD1. The germline V gene has CDR1 SGDLS and CDR2 YYNGEE. The CDR3 is made up of 15 amino acids. J lost 1 base, V lost 3 bases, and 6 bases had no gene match. CDR3 loop: CASSASWTGNTEAFF. The DNA of the CDR3 is TGTGCCAGCAGCGCGAGCTGGACAGGGAACACTGAAGCTTTCTTT.

V and J are TRBV7-9 and TRBJ1-6, with TRBD1 matching over 7 bases. The CDR3 is made up of 14 amino acids. Germline CDR1 is SEHNR and CDR2 is FQNEAQ (reference sequence). J was trimmed by 7 bases and V by 5 bases; bases with no gene match: 5. CDR3 nucleotides: TGTGCCAGCAGCCAAGGGACAGCGAATTCACCCCTCCACTTT. Residues: CASSQGTANSPLHF. The whole variable domain, filled in from reference TRBV7-9 and TRBJ1-6, reads DTGVSQNPRHKITKRGQNVTFRCDPISEHNRLYWYRQTLGQGPEFLTYFQNEAQLEKSRLLSDRFSAERPKGSFSTLEIQRTEQGDSAMYLCASSQGTANSPLHFGNGTRLTVT.

In this sample, this clone turned up once. The CDR3: CAISQTGEREAFF. CDR3 in DNA: TGTGCCATCAGTCAGACAGGTGAGAGGGAAGCTTTCTTT. The chain has TRBV10-3 and TRBJ1-1, with a weak D call TRBD1 (6 bases). This CDR3 contains 13 residues. V lost 5 bases and J lost 8, with 15 bases in between. Per germline, CDR1 ENHRY and CDR2 SYGVKD.

The chain recombines TRBV3-1 (or the pseudogene TRBV3-2) with TRBJ2-5, with D perhaps TRBD2 (6 bases). CDR1 is LGHDT and CDR2 is YNNKEL in the germline V gene (reference sequence). Trimming took off 3 bases at V and 5 bases at J, with 25 bases between the two ends. This CDR3 comprises 18 residues. The CDR3 DNA reads TGTGCCAGCAGCCACCTCGCGGGTGCGGGGTGGGCGCCGGAGACCCAGTACTTC. Translating gives CASSHLAGAGWAPETQYF.